Presented here are 21 T cell receptor beta chains from one specimen sequenced in a study of blood T cell repertoires in COVID-19. Sequencing was performed with immunoSEQ multiplex PCR; in TCRdb, only in-frame clones are kept and a portion is missing. The table has roughly 280,000 clones, about 87% seen once. The sequenced material came from PBMCs or T cells enriched from blood (not recorded which). The receptor source for this set is a woman aged 45-60 years who had recovered from COVID-19.

A word on this clone: At one end the junction does not follow the germline gene, possibly because of a read error. The chain is built from TRBV4-3 and TRBJ2-3; TRBD2 matches at 8 bases. The length of the CDR3 is 17 residues. The germline gives CDR1 LGHNA, CDR2 YSLEER. CDR3 DNA: TGCACCAGCAGCCAAGTAGGGGGACGGGAGGGGCCAGATACGCAGTATTTT. It encodes CTSSQVGGREGPDTQYF.

The V and J genes are TRBV7-2 and TRBJ2-2, with 11 bases fitting TRBD2. Germline CDR1 SGHTA, CDR2 FQGNSA. J was trimmed by 6 bases and V by 1 base; bases with no gene match: 7. This CDR3 has 17 amino acids. The CDR3 DNA reads TGTGCCAGCAGCTTAGGTAGCGGGAGGGCCTCTGCCGGGGAGCTGTTTTTT. It yields the protein CASSLGSGRASAGELFF.

This chain joins TRBV11-1 and TRBJ2-5; TRBD2 aligns across 10 bases. Germline CDR1 and CDR2: SGHAT and FQDESV (reference sequence). The CDR3 has 14 amino acids. V gave up 1 base and J gave up 4 bases; unmatched junction bases: 0. The CDR3 loop is CASSLGLAGETQYF. As DNA, the CDR3 is TGTGCCAGCAGCTTAGGACTAGCGGGAGAGACCCAGTACTTC.

CDR3 coding DNA: TGTGCCAGCTCACCACAGGACGTAGCGTCCATGAACACTGAAGCTTTCTTT. Residues: CASSPQDVASMNTEAFF. V gene TRBV18 combines with J gene TRBJ1-1; no reliable D call. The CDR3 has 17 amino acids. The V gene lost 1 base and the J gene lost 0 bases, with 15 bases spanning the gap. Germline V gene data show CDR1 as KGHSH and CDR2 as LQKENI.

This clone is a singleton in its sample. V and J are TRBV4-1 and TRBJ2-7; D is unclear. The CDR3 loop spans 13 amino acids. Per germline, CDR1 MGHRA and CDR2 YSYEKL. Trimming pared 3 bases from V and 1 base from J, leaving 7 bases between. The CDR3 region has the DNA TGCGCCAGCAGCCACCGTACATCCTACGAGCAGTACTTC. This gives the protein CASSHRTSYEQYF.

The DNA of the CDR3 is TGTGCCAGCAGGGAGACTAGCGGGAGTTCCGCTGAGCAGTTCTTC. Protein: CASRETSGSSAEQFF. The gene calls are TRBV6-5 and TRBJ2-1; 12 bases fit TRBD2. Losses at the gene ends were 6 bases for V and 9 bases for J; bases not matched to a gene: 9. The CDR3 contains 15 residues. Germline assignment: CDR1 MNHEY and CDR2 SVGAGI.

This chain links TRBV6-2 or TRBV6-3 with TRBJ2-7; 13 bases fit TRBD2. Germline assignment: CDR1 MNHEY and CDR2 SVGEGT. The CDR3 covers 16 residues. The V gene end was trimmed by 5 bases and the J gene end by 7 bases; junction bases not matched to a gene: 11. CDR3 in DNA: TGTGCCAGCAGTACAAGAACCGGGACTAGCGGGATGGAGCAGTACTTC. It encodes CASSTRTGTSGMEQYF.

The chain couples TRBV7-9 to TRBJ1-3; 9 nucleotides line up with TRBD1. The CDR3 contains 16 residues. V shed 5 bases and J 2 bases; nucleotides not matched to a gene: 7. Germline V lookup: CDR1 SEHNR, CDR2 FQNEAQ (reference sequence). The CDR3 is CASSPGQGSPGNTIYF. In DNA, the CDR3 is TGTGCCAGCAGCCCAGGACAGGGGTCTCCTGGAAACACCATATATTTT. The full variable domain, its missing parts supplied by reference TRBV7-9 and TRBJ1-3, is DTGVSQNPRHKITKRGQNVTFRCDPISEHNRLYWYRQTLGQGPEFLTYFQNEAQLEKSRLLSDRFSAERPKGSFSTLEIQRTEQGDSAMYLCASSPGQGSPGNTIYFGEGSWLTVV.

J is TRBJ1-3 and V is TRBV7-2, with 8 bases lining up with TRBD1. Germline V CDR1 and CDR2: SGHTA, FQGNSA. The CDR3 sequence is 15 residues long. V trimming: 5 bases; J trimming: 4 bases; junction bases outside the gene matches: 7. As DNA, the CDR3 is TGTGCCAGCAGCGTTGACAGGGGTTACGGAAACACCATATATTTT. Protein sequence: CASSVDRGYGNTIYF.

The V call is TRBV5-8, the J call TRBJ2-7; a possible D gene is TRBD1 (5 bases). CDR3 size: 15 residues. With 1 base removed from V and 2 bases from J, the gap between germline ends came to 13 bases. In germline, CDR1 is SGHTS, CDR2 YDEGEE. This CDR3 reads CASSLFAGMAYEQYF. The DNA of the CDR3 is TGTGCCAGCAGCTTGTTCGCAGGGATGGCCTACGAGCAGTACTTC.

This sequence joins TRBV18 and TRBJ1-1, with 8 bases aligning to TRBD1. The germline CDR1 and CDR2 sequences are KGHSH and LQKENI. CDR3 length: 15 residues. J gave up 3 bases and V 4 bases, and 7 bases lay outside the gene matches. As DNA, the CDR3 is TGTGCCAGCTCACAAAGACAGGGGAGGGACACTGAAGCTTTCTTT. This gives the protein CASSQRQGRDTEAFF. Full variable domain (remainder filled in from reference TRBV18 and TRBJ1-1): NAGVMQNPRHLVRRRGQEARLRCSPMKGHSHVYWYRQLPEEGLKFMVYLQKENIIDESGMPKERFSAEFPKEGPSILRIQQVVRGDSAAYFCASSQRQGRDTEAFFGQGTRLTVV.

This clone was seen a few times. V gene TRBV5-4 combines with J gene TRBJ2-7; perhaps TRBD1 as D (5 bases). The germline V gene has CDR1 SGHNT and CDR2 YYREEE (reference sequence). The V end lost 0 bases, the J end lost 4 bases, and 8 bases lay between the germline ends. This CDR3 region has 13 residues. Here the CDR3 reads CASSLAQGYEQYF. The CDR3 nucleotides are TGTGCCAGCAGCTTGGCCCAGGGTTACGAGCAGTACTTC. Full variable domain (rest looked up from reference TRBV5-4 and TRBJ2-7): ETGVTQSPTHLIKTRGQQVTLRCSSQSGHNTVSWYQQALGQGPQFIFQYYREEENGRGNFPPRFSGLQFPNYSSELNVNALELDDSALYLCASSLAQGYEQYFGPGTRLTVT.

The chain joins TRBV28 to TRBJ1-5; no definite D call. Germline V gives CDR1 MDHEN, CDR2 SYDVKM. The CDR3 sequence is 15 residues long. Trimming removed 3 bases at V and 0 bases at J, with 9 bases between. CDR3 coding DNA: TGTGCCAGCAGTTTGCACAGCCCTAGCAATCAGCCCCAGCATTTT. Its protein product is CASSLHSPSNQPQHF.

The chain recombines TRBV28 with TRBJ2-3; D is uncertain. From germline, CDR1 is MDHEN and CDR2 SYDVKM. This CDR3 is built from 16 residues. Trimming pared 3 bases from V and 2 bases from J, leaving 15 bases between. CDR3 nucleotide sequence: TGTGCCAGCAGTTTGCCCCATGGCGGTAACACAGATACGCAGTATTTT. Its protein product is CASSLPHGGNTDTQYF.

The chain combines TRBV11-2 with TRBJ1-3, with unresolved D. The V gene lost 0 bases and the J gene lost 4 bases, with 10 bases spanning the gap. The V gene's germline CDR1 is SGHAT and CDR2 FQNNGV. The CDR3 is made up of 15 amino acids. The CDR3 coding sequence is TGTGCCAGCAGCTTAGAGGGGAGCCCCGGAAACACCATATATTTT. This encodes CASSLEGSPGNTIYF.

The chain has TRBV7-8 and TRBJ1-2; 11 bases are a match to TRBD1. The junction had 8 bases not matched to a gene; V was cut back by 4 bases and J by 4 bases. The germline V gene encodes CDR1 SGHVS and CDR2 FQNEAQ. This CDR3 is 16 amino acids long. The CDR3 nucleotides read TGTGCCAGCAGCTGGGGACAGGGGGTAAACTCCTATGGCTACACCTTC. This codes for CASSWGQGVNSYGYTF.

This clone was recorded once. The genes are TRBV29-1 and TRBJ2-7; tentatively, D is TRBD1 (5 bases). The CDR3 length is 13 residues. V lost 7 bases and J 0 bases, leaving 13 bases between the germline ends. Germline CDR1 and CDR2: SQVTM and ANQGSEA. The CDR3 DNA sequence: TGCAGCGCCTCACGTCAGGGCTCCTACGAGCAGTACTTC. It is translated as CSASRQGSYEQYF.

The chain couples TRBV21-1 to TRBJ1-3; the listed D gene, TRBD1, was not tested against the DNA. TRBV21-1 is a pseudogene locus. CDR3 length equals 18 residues. CDR3 region: CASSNFRKPTGRPYTIYF. The CDR3 DNA reads as TGTGCCAGCAGCAATTTTCGCAAACCGACAGGGCGTCCCTACACCATATATTTT.

The chain joins TRBV7-2 to TRBJ2-1; maybe TRBD2 (5 bases). This CDR3 is built from 17 residues. The V gene lost 2 bases and the J gene lost 9 bases, with 23 bases spanning the gap. CDR1 SGHTA and CDR2 FQGNSA come from the germline V gene. The CDR3 DNA reads TGTGCCAGCAGCTTACGTGGTAGGGCTACTAGTGGTTCTGAGCAGTTCTTC. Translation gives CASSLRGRATSGSEQFF.

The V call is TRBV30, the J call TRBJ1-1; D is unresolved. The V gene's germline CDR1 is GTSNPN and CDR2 SVGIG (reference sequence). The CDR3 extends over 13 amino acids. V was pared by 1 base and J by 1 base, with 7 bases between. The CDR3 sequence is CAWSADSNTEAFF. CDR3 sequence (DNA): TGTGCCTGGAGTGCGGACTCGAACACTGAAGCTTTCTTT.

The J gene is TRBJ2-1, the V gene TRBV29-1, with TRBD2 identical over 12 bases. Germline loops: CDR1 SQVTM, CDR2 ANQGSEA. J lost 8 bases, V lost 7 bases, and 9 bases had no gene match. The CDR3 runs 14 residues. CDR3 in amino acids: CSGRRTSGAYEQFF. In DNA, the CDR3 is TGCAGCGGGAGAAGGACTAGCGGGGCCTATGAGCAGTTCTTC.